This T cell receptor (beta chain) appears in the sequencing data of a study of graft-versus-host responses after intestinal transplantation. Study-wide results and caveats: Investigators detected GvH clones in recipient marrow, with some emerging earlier in ileum or blood.

This clone was found a few times. The antigen is undetermined. Germline CDR1 reads GTSNPN; CDR2 reads SVGIG (reference sequence). Trimming removed 3 bases from V and 6 bases from J, with 11 bases in between. CDR3 size: 12 residues. Generated by immunoSEQ multiplex PCR, the TCRdb table keeps only in-frame clones and is missing some. The repertoire holds about 120,000 clones, with approximately 90% as singletons. The sequenced sample was unstimulated CD4+ T cells sorted from spleen or lymph node cells, obtained before intestinal transplant. The sequence came from a human donor who received an intestinal transplant. The chain is built from TRBV30 and TRBJ1-1; D might be TRBD1 (5 bases). CDR3: CAWSPRGSEAFF. CDR3 DNA: TGTGCCTGGAGCCCTCGGGGGTCTGAAGCTTTCTTT.